The 19 T cell receptor beta chains in this list originate from one sample, sequenced in a study of blood T cell repertoires in COVID-19. Only in-frame clones appear in the TCRdb table, and some are missing; sequencing was by immunoSEQ multiplex PCR. The sample includes about 130,000 clones, roughly 83% of them seen just once. Sample: peripheral blood. These receptors originate from a woman in her 70s with COVID-19, enrolled during active disease.

The CDR3 DNA reads as TGTGCCAGCAGCCGAGGACTAGCGGGGGGAGGGGAGCAGTTCTTC. It translates to CASSRGLAGGGEQFF. The chain links TRBV3-1 (or the pseudogene TRBV3-2) to TRBJ2-1; 14 bases fit TRBD2. Trimming cost V 4 bases and J 10 bases; bases outside gene matches: 6. Germline V gives CDR1 LGHDT, CDR2 YNNKEL (reference sequence). The CDR3 contains 15 residues.

Concerning this clone itself: One end of the junction is discordant with germline, which a read error may explain. V usage is TRBV9 and J usage is TRBJ1-2, with 7 bases lining up with TRBD1. This CDR3 contains 10 residues. The germline CDR1 and CDR2 sequences are SGDLS and YYNGEE. The CDR3 sequence: CASKPGQPNF. The CDR3 DNA follows: TGTGCCAGCAAACCGGGACAGCCGAACTTC.

The chain has TRBV28 and TRBJ1-1; 7 bases map to TRBD1. J lost 11 bases, V lost 4 bases, and 34 bases had no gene match. The CDR3 loop spans 21 amino acids. Germline V gene lookup returns CDR1 MDHEN and CDR2 SYDVKM. CDR3 sequence: CASSSLIGAGQALSPLGVAFF. DNA for the CDR3: TGTGCCAGCAGTTCTCTTATCGGGGCCGGACAGGCGCTTTCACCCCTGGGGGTGGCTTTCTTT.

The chain has TRBV28 and TRBJ1-2, with D maybe TRBD1 (5 bases). This CDR3 has 13 amino acids. The germline V and J ends were trimmed by 2 bases and 8 bases, with 12 bases remaining between them. Germline-derived CDR1 and CDR2 are MDHEN and SYDVKM. CDR3 protein: CASSLGQGLGYTF. In DNA form, the CDR3 reads TGTGCCAGCAGTTTAGGGCAGGGATTGGGCTACACCTTC.

The CDR3 is CASSSGTSGDGTDTQYF. The CDR3 nucleotides read TGTGCCAGCAGTTCCGGGACTAGCGGGGATGGCACAGATACGCAGTATTTT. V usage is TRBV2 and J usage is TRBJ2-3, with 13 bases identical to TRBD2. Looked up from germline, CDR1 is SNHLY and CDR2 is FYNNEI. Trimming at V came to 5 bases and at J to 1 base, leaving 6 bases not matched to a gene. The CDR3 sequence is 17 residues long.

This chain uses TRBV5-4 with TRBJ2-2; 9 nucleotides line up with TRBD2. Germline CDR1 is SGHNT and CDR2 is YYREEE (reference sequence). CDR3 size: 16 residues. V shed 0 bases, J shed 7 bases, and the junction held 7 bases outside the gene matches. This CDR3 is CASSLGAGGPIGELFF. In DNA form, the CDR3 reads TGTGCCAGCAGCTTGGGTGCGGGGGGGCCTATCGGGGAGCTGTTTTTT.

The V and J genes are TRBV28 and TRBJ1-1, with D possibly TRBD1 on 6 matching bases. CDR1 and CDR2 from the germline V gene are MDHEN and SYDVKM. Trimming took 7 bases from V and 5 from J, leaving 17 bases between them. There are 14 residues in the CDR3. CDR3 DNA sequence: TGTGCCAGCACCCTCCCTGGACAGAGGACTGAAGCTTTCTTT. This codes for CASTLPGQRTEAFF. Using reference TRBV28 and TRBJ1-1 for the parts outside the CDR3, the full variable domain is DVKVTQSSRYLVKRTGEKVFLECVQDMDHENMFWYRQDPGLGLRLIYFSYDVKMKEKGDIPEGYSVSREKKERFSLILESASTNQTSMYLCASTLPGQRTEAFFGQGTRLTVV.

There are a few counts of this clone. V usage is TRBV6-4 and J usage is TRBJ2-1, with 11 positions matching TRBD2. The ends lost 3 bases at V and 6 bases at J; junction bases unmatched: 4. CDR3 length equals 15 residues. CDR1 and CDR2 (germline): MRHNA, SNTAGT. CDR3 bases: TGTGCCAGCAGTGAGACTAGCGGGGCCTTCAATGAGCAGTTCTTC. It is translated as CASSETSGAFNEQFF.

The chain couples TRBV7-3 to TRBJ2-3, with 8 bases fitting TRBD1. Trimming took 5 bases from V and 0 from J; bases not matched to a gene: 4. Germline V gene data show CDR1 as SGHTA and CDR2 as FQGTGA. The CDR3 consists of 15 residues. CDR3 protein: CASSTQGASTDTQYF. CDR3 nucleotide sequence: TGTGCCAGCAGCACCCAGGGGGCTAGCACAGATACGCAGTATTTT.

This clone was seen only once. This chain uses TRBV27 with TRBJ2-5, with a tentative D call TRBD1 (6 bases). Germline assignment: CDR1 MNHEY and CDR2 SMNVEV (reference sequence). The V end lost 3 bases, the J end lost 2 bases, and 7 bases lay between the germline ends. The CDR3 contains 13 residues. The DNA for the CDR3 is TGTGCCAGCAGTTTTACAGGGCAAGAGACCCAGTACTTC. It codes for CASSFTGQETQYF.

The chain carries TRBV9 and TRBJ1-2, with TRBD1 identical over 7 bases. Looked up from germline, CDR1 is SGDLS and CDR2 is YYNGEE. J gave up 4 bases and V 4 bases, and 19 bases lay outside the gene matches. CDR3 size: 18 residues. CDR3 in DNA: TGTGCCAGCAGCCCAAGGGGGCAGGGAATAGGGCCCCCCTATGGCTACACCTTC. It translates to CASSPRGQGIGPPYGYTF.

This chain uses TRBV4-2 with TRBJ1-1; 8 bases map to TRBD1. With V trimmed by 8 bases and J by 6 bases, 8 bases remained unmatched. This CDR3 has 13 amino acids. Germline V gene data show CDR1 as LGHNA and CDR2 as YNFKEQ. The DNA of the CDR3 is TGTGCCAGCGGATACAGGGGGACCGCTGAAGCTTTCTTT. It codes for CASGYRGTAEAFF.

This clone was seen only a few times. The rearrangement uses TRBV19 and TRBJ1-4, with 9 bases lining up with TRBD1. CDR1 and CDR2 (germline): LNHDA, SQIVND (reference sequence). This CDR3 contains 18 residues. The V gene end was trimmed by 8 bases and the J gene end by 5 bases; junction bases not matched to a gene: 18. The CDR3 region has the DNA TGTGCCAGTCGCAGAGAGGACAGGGGACCGCCTGCCAATGAAAAACTGTTTTTT. Protein product: CASRREDRGPPANEKLFF.

This clone came up once. CDR3 coding DNA: TGTGCCATCAGTGAGTCACACAACACCGGGGAGCTGTTTTTT. It codes for CAISESHNTGELFF. The chain employs TRBV10-3 and TRBJ2-2; D call uncertain. Between the trimmed V and J ends, which lost 0 bases and 2 bases, there was a span of 4 bases. CDR3 length: 14 amino acids. Germline V gene data show CDR1 as ENHRY and CDR2 as SYGVKD.

V is TRBV3-1 (or the pseudogene TRBV3-2) and J is TRBJ1-2; 10 bases agree with TRBD1. Germline loops: CDR1 LGHDT, CDR2 YNNKEL (reference sequence). The CDR3 sequence is 16 residues long. With V trimmed by 0 bases and J by 2 bases, 3 bases remained unmatched. As DNA, the CDR3 is TGTGCCAGCAGCCAAGATCCGGGACAGGGGAACTATGGCTACACCTTC. It yields the protein CASSQDPGQGNYGYTF.

This clone showed up just a few times. CDR3 residues: CTSSQPRTAYEQYF. The CDR3 region has the DNA TGCACCAGCAGCCAACCCCGGACAGCTTACGAGCAGTACTTC. J is TRBJ2-7 and V is TRBV1; the table gives TRBD1 as D, unverified against the DNA. TRBV1 is flagged as a pseudogene. This CDR3 comprises 14 residues.

The chain has TRBV9 and TRBJ1-4; D remains ambiguous. V lost 3 bases and J 6 bases, leaving 15 bases between the germline ends. Germline V gives CDR1 SGDLS, CDR2 YYNGEE. The CDR3 is 15 amino acids. CDR3: CASSALPHGDEKLFF. DNA for the CDR3: TGTGCCAGCAGCGCCCTTCCGCACGGGGATGAAAAACTGTTTTTT.

V usage is TRBV7-2 and J usage is TRBJ2-7; 8 bases fit TRBD1. The CDR3 contains 15 residues. Germline lookup yields CDR1 SGHTA and CDR2 FQGNSA. V was clipped by 5 bases and J by 0 bases; unmatched bases: 6. This CDR3 reads CASSPAGGVSYEQYF. The CDR3 bases are TGTGCCAGCAGCCCGGCAGGGGGCGTCTCCTACGAGCAGTACTTC.

The gene calls are TRBV6-1 and TRBJ2-7, with 9 bases lining up with TRBD2. The CDR3 extends over 15 amino acids. The J segment lost 4 bases and the V segment lost 2 bases, leaving 6 bases of the junction unmatched. Germline CDR1 and CDR2: MNHNS and SASEGT. CDR3 amino acids: CASSERLAGMYEQYF. CDR3 coding DNA: TGTGCCAGCAGTGAACGGCTAGCGGGGATGTACGAGCAGTACTTC.